This T cell receptor beta chain was identified during a study of blood T cell repertoires in COVID-19. On the study more broadly: Samples came from the United States, Italy and Spain, spanning acute and convalescent COVID-19. From T cells, B-cell-depleted T cells, or PBMCs came the material, which was cDNA or gDNA.

Germline V gene lookup returns CDR1 MNHEY and CDR2 SMNVEV (reference sequence). This CDR3 has 15 amino acids. V was pared by 7 bases and J by 0 bases, with 13 bases between. In the original workflow: Quantification of nucleated cells was approximated via reference gene primer amplification. Libraries were prepared by immunoSEQ multiplex PCR; TCRdb keeps only in-frame clonotypes and omits some of them. The V and J calls and clone size were taken over from that table, and D and trimming were inferred from the DNA. The data hold 100,000 to 140,000 clones, with approximately 84% observed a single time. Sequencing used peripheral blood. This rearrangement joins TRBV27 to TRBJ1-5; no reliable D call. This sequence originates from a human donor in a cohort sampled during active COVID-19. The DNA of the CDR3 is TGTGCCAGCAAAGACCAGACTTATAGCAATCAGCCCCAGCATTTT. As protein: CASKDQTYSNQPQHF.